The present TCR beta chain was sequenced within a study of blood T cell repertoires in COVID-19. The overall study: Both acute and convalescent COVID-19 samples were obtained from the United States, Italy and Spain. Sources were T cells, B-cell-depleted T cells, or PBMCs; the material itself was cDNA or gDNA.

The J segment lost 0 bases and the V segment lost 0 bases, leaving 4 bases of the junction unmatched. Germline loops: CDR1 SGDLS, CDR2 YYNGEE. CDR3 length: 16 amino acids. The protocol was immunoSEQ multiplex PCR, while the TCRdb copy is restricted to in-frame clones and leaves out a portion. The top ten hold about 4.1% of the sample, which has 200,000 to 250,000 clones, around 85% seen once. Recruitment covered over 20 US areas and drew participants whose ages spanned roughly 18 to 100 years. The study assigned cohorts using participant-reported clinical history. The sample was PBMCs or T cells enriched from blood (not recorded which). This chain uses TRBV9 with TRBJ2-3, with 7 positions matching TRBD1. This receptor was identified in a woman aged 40 to 50 with acute COVID-19. CDR3 loop: CASSVEGTVSTDTQYF. DNA of the CDR3: TGTGCCAGCAGCGTAGAGGGGACAGTCAGCACAGATACGCAGTATTTT.